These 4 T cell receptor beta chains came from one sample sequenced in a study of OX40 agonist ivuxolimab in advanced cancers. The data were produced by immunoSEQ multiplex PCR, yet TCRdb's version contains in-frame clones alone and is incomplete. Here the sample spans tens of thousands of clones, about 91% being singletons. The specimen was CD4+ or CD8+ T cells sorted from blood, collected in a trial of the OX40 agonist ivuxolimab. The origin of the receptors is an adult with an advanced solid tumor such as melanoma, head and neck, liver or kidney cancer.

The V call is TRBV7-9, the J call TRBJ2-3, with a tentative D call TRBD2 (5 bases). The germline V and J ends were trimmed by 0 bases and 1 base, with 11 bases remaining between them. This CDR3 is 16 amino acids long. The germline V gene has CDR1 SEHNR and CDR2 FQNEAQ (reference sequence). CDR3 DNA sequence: TGTGCCAGCAGCTTAGCGACCCGAGCGGGCACAGATACGCAGTATTTT. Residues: CASSLATRAGTDTQYF.

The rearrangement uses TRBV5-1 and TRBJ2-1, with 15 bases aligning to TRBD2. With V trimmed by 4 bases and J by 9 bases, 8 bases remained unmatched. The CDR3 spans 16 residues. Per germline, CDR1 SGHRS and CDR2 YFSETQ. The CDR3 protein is CASSQSGLAGGGEQFF. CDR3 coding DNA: TGCGCCAGCAGCCAATCGGGACTAGCGGGAGGTGGTGAGCAGTTCTTC.

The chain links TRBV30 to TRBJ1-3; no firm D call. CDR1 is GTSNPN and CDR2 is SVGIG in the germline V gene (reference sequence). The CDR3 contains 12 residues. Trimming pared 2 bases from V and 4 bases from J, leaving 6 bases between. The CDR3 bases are TGTGCCTGGAGTCTGGGGGGAAACACCATATATTTT. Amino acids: CAWSLGGNTIYF.

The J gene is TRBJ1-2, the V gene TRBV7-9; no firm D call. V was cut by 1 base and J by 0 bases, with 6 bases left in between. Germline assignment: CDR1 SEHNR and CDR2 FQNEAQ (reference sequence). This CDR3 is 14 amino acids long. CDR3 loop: CASSLDAANYGYTF. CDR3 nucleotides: TGTGCCAGCAGCTTAGACGCGGCTAACTATGGCTACACCTTC.